The 5 T cell receptor beta chains given below trace back to one sample, sequenced in a study of cytomegalovirus exposure and HLA in healthy donors. Sequenced by immunoSEQ multiplex PCR; TCRdb stores in-frame clones only, minus some. Of about 220,000 clones listed, just under 90% are singletons. What was sequenced was PBMCs. These receptors were taken from a man aged 18 to 29 in good health and CMV-seronegative.

V and J are TRBV19 and TRBJ1-4; maybe TRBD1 (5 bases). Germline CDR1 is LNHDA and CDR2 is SQIVND (reference sequence). V was cut by 5 bases and J by 7 bases, with 26 bases left in between. The CDR3 runs 18 residues. Written as DNA, the CDR3 is TGTGCCAGTAGTTCCTGTTGTTTTAGGGGCGGACGTGGTGAAAAACTGTTTTTT. This encodes CASSSCCFRGGRGEKLFF.

The rearrangement links TRBV27 to TRBJ2-7; 9 bases match TRBD1. Losses at the gene ends were 4 bases for V and 3 bases for J; bases not matched to a gene: 10. Germline assignment: CDR1 MNHEY and CDR2 SMNVEV (reference sequence). CDR3 size: 16 residues. The CDR3 sequence is CASSSRPPGQGYEQYF. The CDR3 nucleotides are TGTGCCAGCAGTTCCCGACCTCCGGGACAGGGCTACGAGCAGTACTTC.

The rearrangement joins TRBV15 to TRBJ1-2; TRBD1 might be the D (5 bases). This CDR3 is built from 13 residues. The ends were cut back, 5 bases at V and 12 bases at J, with 19 bases in the middle. The germline V gene has CDR1 LNHNV and CDR2 YYDKDF (reference sequence). The CDR3 sequence is CATSPQRTGLHTF. For the CDR3, the DNA is TGTGCCACCAGCCCCCAGCGCACAGGTCTTCACACCTTC.

This clone came up a few times. The chain joins TRBV28 to TRBJ1-2; D remains ambiguous. The CDR3 has 14 amino acids. Trimming pared 8 bases from V and 0 bases from J, leaving 13 bases between. Germline lookup yields CDR1 MDHEN and CDR2 SYDVKM. The CDR3 region is CASVGGGTNYGYTF. CDR3 DNA sequence: TGTGCCAGCGTCGGAGGCGGCACTAACTATGGCTACACCTTC.

This sequence joins TRBV4-3 and TRBJ1-1; D not resolved. There are 14 residues in the CDR3. The germline V gene has CDR1 LGHNA and CDR2 YSLEER. Trimming removed 2 bases at V and 0 bases at J, with 7 bases between. This chain's CDR3 is CASSQLGLNTEAFF. The CDR3 bases are TGCGCCAGCAGCCAATTGGGCCTGAACACTGAAGCTTTCTTT.